This T cell receptor (beta chain) was observed in a study of T cell responses to AZD1222 COVID-19 vaccine. Study-wide background: Some second doses came at about 4 weeks and others at about 12 weeks; these were pooled. Study-wide points: Nearly half of the spike-specific TCRs reportedly recognize variant regions that carry no mutations.

A remark on this clone: Its target is not known.

TCRdb's table, derived via immunoSEQ multiplex PCR, lists solely in-frame clones and lacks some. The data hold approximately 92,000 clones, with about nine tenths observed a single time. Sequenced here: peripheral blood, sampled on day 0 of AZD1222 vaccination. The receptor comes from an adult in good health.

The CDR3 loop is CASSLATGANYGYTF. DNA of the CDR3: TGCGCCAGCAGCTTGGCGACAGGAGCTAACTATGGCTACACCTTC. This chain connects TRBV5-1 to TRBJ1-2; TRBD1 is a possible D gene (6 bases). Germline V lookup: CDR1 SGHRS, CDR2 YFSETQ. This CDR3 has 15 residues. V dropped 0 bases and J dropped 0 bases, with 9 bases sitting between them.